This TCR beta chain was found in a study of OX40 agonist ivuxolimab in advanced cancers. Some clones are missing from TCRdb's copy, which holds only in-frame ones; the method was immunoSEQ multiplex PCR. Here the sample spans about 72,000 clones, roughly 91% being singletons. This CDR3 is 13 amino acids long. Germline V CDR1 and CDR2: LNHDA, SQIVND (reference sequence). V dropped 8 bases and J dropped 1 base, with 9 bases sitting between them. The source of this sequence is an adult with an advanced solid tumor such as melanoma, head and neck, liver or kidney cancer. The chain uses TRBV19 and TRBJ1-5; D might be TRBD1 (5 bases). Sequenced material: CD4+ or CD8+ T cells sorted from blood, taken in a trial of the OX40 agonist ivuxolimab. Here the CDR3 reads CASDRDSNQPQHF. CDR3 DNA: TGTGCCAGTGACCGGGACAGCAATCAGCCCCAGCATTTT.